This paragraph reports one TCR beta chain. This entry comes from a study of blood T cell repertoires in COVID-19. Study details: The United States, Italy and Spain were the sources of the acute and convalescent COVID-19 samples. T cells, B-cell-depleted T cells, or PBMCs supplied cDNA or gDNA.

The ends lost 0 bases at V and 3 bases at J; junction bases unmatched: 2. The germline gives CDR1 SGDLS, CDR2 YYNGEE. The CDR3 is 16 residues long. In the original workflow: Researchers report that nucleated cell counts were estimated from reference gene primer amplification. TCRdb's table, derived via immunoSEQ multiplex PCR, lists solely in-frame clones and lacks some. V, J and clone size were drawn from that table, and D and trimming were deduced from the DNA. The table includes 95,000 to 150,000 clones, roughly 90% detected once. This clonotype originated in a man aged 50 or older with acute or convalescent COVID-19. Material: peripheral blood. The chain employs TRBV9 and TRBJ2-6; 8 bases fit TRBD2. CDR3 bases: TGTGCCAGCAGCGTAGTTGCGGGAGGTGGGGCCAACGTCCTGACTTTC. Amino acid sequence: CASSVVAGGGANVLTF. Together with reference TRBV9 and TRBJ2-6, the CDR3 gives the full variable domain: DSGVTQTPKHLITATGQRVTLRCSPRSGDLSVYWYQQSLDQGLQFLIQYYNGEERAKGNILERFSAQQFPDLHSELNLSSLELGDSALYFCASSVVAGGGANVLTFGAGSRLTVL.